This T cell receptor beta chain was obtained from a study of T cell repertoires in cytomegalovirus infection. Study at large: A matching HLA type, together with CMV infection, was signaled by public TCR beta signatures. Findings and caveats of the study: Across the ex vivo response, the dominant clonotypes were HLA-C-restricted CMV-specific TCR beta clonotypes. People with CMV and the relevant HLA were identified by cumulative public TCR beta family frequency.

TCRdb used MiXCR to reprocess the reads, holding one entry per CDR3 protein. Among around 440,000 distinct CDR3 sequences listed, approximately 10% were seen once. The sample holds a few counts of this clonotype. Its antigen is unknown. Germline values: CDR1 MDHEN, CDR2 SYDVKM. The ends were cut back, 8 bases at V and 0 bases at J, with 20 bases in the middle. The CDR3 has 18 residues. The chain carries TRBV28 and TRBJ2-6; D is possibly TRBD1 or TRBD2 (5 bases each). Sequencing was done on a sample of PBMCs. The clonotype comes from a human donor in good health (CMV status not recorded). Some clones in this sample may be carry-over from other donors' samples. The DNA of the CDR3 is TGTGCCAGCTCGATTCCGGGACGCTTGGGCTCTGGGGCCAACGTCCTGACTTTC. Encoded protein: CASSIPGRLGSGANVLTF.